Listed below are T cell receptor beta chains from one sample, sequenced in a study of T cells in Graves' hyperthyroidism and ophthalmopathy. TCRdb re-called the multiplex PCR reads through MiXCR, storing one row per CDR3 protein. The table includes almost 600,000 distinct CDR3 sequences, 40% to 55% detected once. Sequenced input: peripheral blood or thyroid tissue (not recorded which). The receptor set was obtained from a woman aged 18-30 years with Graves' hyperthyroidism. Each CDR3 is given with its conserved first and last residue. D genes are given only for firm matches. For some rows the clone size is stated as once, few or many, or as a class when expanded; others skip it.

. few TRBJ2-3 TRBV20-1 TGCAGTGCTAGAGATGTCATAGCCGATACGCAGTATTTT CSARDVIADTQYF
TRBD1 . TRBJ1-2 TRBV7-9 TGTGCCAGCAGCCGAGAACAGGGGTCTGGAAACACCTTC CASSREQGSGNTF
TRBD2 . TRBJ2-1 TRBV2 TGTGCCAGCAGCGAACCGGGACTAGTGTCTCCGTTCTTC CASSEPGLVSPFF
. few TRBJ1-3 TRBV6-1 TGTGCCAGCAGTGAGATGAGTAATTTAGGAAACACCATATATTTT CASSEMSNLGNTIYF
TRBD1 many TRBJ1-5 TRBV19 TGTGCCAGTACCGAACCGGGACAGTACAATCAGCCCCAGCATTTT CASTEPGQYNQPQHF
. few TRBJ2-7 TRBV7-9 TGTGCCAGCAGCTTACAGGGGCCTCACGAGCAGTACTTC CASSLQGPHEQYF
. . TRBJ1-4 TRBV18 TGTGCCAGCTCACCACCGGATGGTAATGAAAAACTGTTTTTT CASSPPDGNEKLFF
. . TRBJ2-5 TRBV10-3 TGTGCCATCAGGACAGCTGAAGAGACCCAGTACTTC CAIRTAEETQYF
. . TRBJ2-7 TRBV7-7 TGTGCTAGCAGCTTATCAGCGGTCAATGAGCAGTACTTC CASSLSAVNEQYF
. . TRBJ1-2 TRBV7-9 TGTGCCAGCGGTCACAACTATGGCTACACCTTC CASGHNYGYTF
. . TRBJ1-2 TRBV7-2 TGTGCCAGCAGCCACCGGACGGAGATATATGGCTACACCTTC CASSHRTEIYGYTF
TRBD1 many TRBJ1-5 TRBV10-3 TGTGCCATCAGGAAGGGACAGGGCATCAATCAGCCCCAGCATTTT CAIRKGQGINQPQHF
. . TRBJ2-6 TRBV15 TGTGCCACCAGCAGTTACGGCTTTGGGGCCAACGTCCTGACTTTC CATSSYGFGANVLTF
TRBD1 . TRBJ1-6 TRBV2 TGTGCCAGCACCCCCGGGACAGACCTTAATTCACCCCTCCACTTT CASTPGTDLNSPLHF
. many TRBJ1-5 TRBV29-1 TGCAGCGTTGACGGGGGAGAGGGTCAGCCCCAGCATTTT CSVDGGEGQPQHF
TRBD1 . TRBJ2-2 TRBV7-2 TGTGCCAGCAGCTTAGAACGGGACAGCTCGAACACCGGGGAGCTGTTTTTT CASSLERDSSNTGELFF
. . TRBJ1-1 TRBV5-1 TGCGCCAGCAGCTTGTTGGGGTCCGGAGCTGAAGCTTTCTTT CASSLLGSGAEAFF
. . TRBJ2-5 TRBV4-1 TGCGCCAGCAGCCAAGGACAGGGAGGGGGACAAGAGACCCAGTACTTC CASSQGQGGGQETQYF
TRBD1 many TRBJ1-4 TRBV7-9 TGTGCCAGCATCCGTACGGGACAGGGACAGGAAAAACTGTTTTTT CASIRTGQGQEKLFF
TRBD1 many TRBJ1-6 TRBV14 TGTGCCAGCAGCCACACCGGGACAGGGCTTAATTCACCCCTCCACTTT CASSHTGTGLNSPLHF
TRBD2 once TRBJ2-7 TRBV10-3 TGTGCCATCAGTGGGCGGGGGGAACGAGAGCAGTACTTC CAISGRGEREQYF
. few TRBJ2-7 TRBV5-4 TGTGCCAGCCGTAACCGTGACAGCACCTACGAGCAGTACTTC CASRNRDSTYEQYF
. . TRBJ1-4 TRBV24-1 TGTGCCACCAATATATGCCCACCTAATGAAAAACTGTTTTTT CATNICPPNEKLFF
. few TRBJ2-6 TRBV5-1 TGCGCCAGCAGCCAAGGGGACAACGTCCTGACTTTC CASSQGDNVLTF
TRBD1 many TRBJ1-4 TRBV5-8 TGTGCCAGCAGCTCGGACAGGGAACGACTGTTTTTT CASSSDRERLFF
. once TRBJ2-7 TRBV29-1 TGCAGCCAAGAGTTCGTCGGGTACTACGAGCAGTACTTC CSQEFVGYYEQYF
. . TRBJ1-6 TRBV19 TGTGCCAGTTACGAGGGCAGGCGAGGCTCACCCCTCCACTTT CASYEGRRGSPLHF
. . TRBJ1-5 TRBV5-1 TGCGCCAGCAGCTTGGCTCCAGCGGGAGGCCCGGAGCATTTT CASSLAPAGGPEHF
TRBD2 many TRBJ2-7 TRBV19 TGTGCCAGTAGTGAGGCGGGAGTCATGTACGAGCAGTACTTC CASSEAGVMYEQYF
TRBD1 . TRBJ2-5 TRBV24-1 TGTGCCACTGGGACAGACTACCAAGAGACCCAGTACTTC CATGTDYQETQYF
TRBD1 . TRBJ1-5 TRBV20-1 TGCAGTGCTGGAGTCAGGGGGCTGAACAATCAGCCCCAGCATTTT CSAGVRGLNNQPQHF
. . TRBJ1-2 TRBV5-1 TGCGCCAGCAGCTTAACCTTGACAGTGAGCTCTGGCTACACCTTC CASSLTLTVSSGYTF
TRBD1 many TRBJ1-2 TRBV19 TGTGCCAGTAGTCCCGACAGGGGCGTTTTTTATGGCTACACCTTC CASSPDRGVFYGYTF
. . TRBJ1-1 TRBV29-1 TGCAGCTTAGCGAGGGGCAGATACACTGAAGCTTTCTTT CSLARGRYTEAFF
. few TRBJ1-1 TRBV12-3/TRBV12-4 TGTGCCAGCAGTTATTGGGGCATGAACACTGAAGCTTTCTTT CASSYWGMNTEAFF
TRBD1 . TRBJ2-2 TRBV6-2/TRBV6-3 TGTGCCAGCAGAGAACAGGGGAAGGTGGACACCGGGGAGCTGTTTTTT CASREQGKVDTGELFF
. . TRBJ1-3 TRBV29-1 TGCAGCGTTGACGTGGCGAACACCATATATTTT CSVDVANTIYF
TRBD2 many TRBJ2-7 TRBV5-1 TGCGCCAGCAGCTTGAGTGCGGGAGTGACCTACGAGCAGTACTTC CASSLSAGVTYEQYF
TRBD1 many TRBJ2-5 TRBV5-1 TGCGCCAGCAGACAGGGGGCATCCGAGACCCAGTACTTC CASRQGASETQYF
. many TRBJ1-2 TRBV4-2 TGTGCCAGCAGCCAAGAGTTAGGGGAAGGTGGCTACACCTTC CASSQELGEGGYTF
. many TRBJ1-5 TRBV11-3 TGTGCCAGCGCACAGGGTTGGGATCAGCCCCAGCATTTT CASAQGWDQPQHF
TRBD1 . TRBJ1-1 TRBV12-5 TGTGCTAGTGGTTTGGTAGTCAGGGGGCCTACTGAAGCTTTCTTT CASGLVVRGPTEAFF
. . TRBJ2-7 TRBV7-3 TGTGCCAGCAGCTTAGTCCAGGGATCCTACAATGAGCAGTACTTC CASSLVQGSYNEQYF